The clone carrying this T cell receptor beta chain turned up a few times. Its antigen is as yet unknown. Assay: immunoSEQ multiplex PCR; the TCRdb copy retains only in-frame clones and omits some. The sample has approximately 40,000 clones, around 67% seen once; the top ten hold around 21%. Antigen-specific CD4+ T cells expanded by the ViraFEST assay with viral peptide pools were then sequenced. Culture lasted about nine days before CD4+ T cell isolation. Having tested negative for nucleocapsid antibodies, the vaccine recipients showed no prior SARS-CoV-2 infection. Half of the medium was exchanged for IL-2 medium on both days 3 and 7. The data were obtained in a study of vaccination effects on CD4 cells after COVID-19. Findings of the study overall: Marked clonal contraction of both clone types appeared late after vaccination.

Germline CDR1 reads LNHDA; CDR2 reads SQIVND (reference sequence). The germline V and J ends were trimmed by 2 bases and 1 base, with 6 bases remaining between them. The CDR3 is 14 residues long. The rearrangement uses TRBV19 and TRBJ1-5; D may be TRBD1 (5 bases). The sample in question was CD4+ T cells from PBMCs cultured with SARS-CoV-2 spike peptides, obtained before COVID-19 vaccination. This sequence originates from a human donor who received a COVID-19 vaccine. The CDR3 sequence: CASSIRGSNQPQHF. DNA for the CDR3: TGTGCCAGTAGTATACGGGGGAGCAATCAGCCCCAGCATTTT.